A single sample gave rise to the 17 T cell receptor beta chains below, sequenced in a study of cytomegalovirus exposure and HLA in healthy donors listed by TCRdb under 2017. The method was the immunoSEQ multiplex PCR assay. For the multiplex PCR, a mixture combining 60 forward primers for TCR Vbeta segments and 13 reverse primers for TCR Jbeta segments was used. The clones in this table, taken by TCRdb from immuneACCESS, are in-frame only. Not every clone is retained; where verified, under half of the shortfall comes from an unresolved V gene, and the cause of the rest is unknown. A total of approximately 190,000 clones appear in this sample, 82% of them only once. The ten largest clones take up about 0.1% of the sample. The specimen was PBMCs. All receptors come from a boy younger than 10 in good health and CMV-seronegative.

The CDR3 DNA reads as TGTGCCAGCAGCCCGAGGACTAGCGGGGACCCTTACAATGAGCAGTTCTTC. It translates to CASSPRTSGDPYNEQFF. This rearrangement joins TRBV7-3 to TRBJ2-1; 12 nucleotides match TRBD2. This CDR3 comprises 17 residues. Looked up from germline, CDR1 is SGHTA and CDR2 is FQGTGA. V was clipped by 5 bases and J by 4 bases; unmatched bases: 9.

The genes are TRBV19 and TRBJ1-4, with D possibly matching TRBD1 (6 bases). CDR1 LNHDA and CDR2 SQIVND come from the germline V gene (reference sequence). Trimming shortened V by 5 bases and J by 7 bases, and 20 bases separated the two germline ends. The CDR3 has 16 amino acids. CDR3 region: CASSVGSPGQGEKLFF. The CDR3 region has the DNA TGTGCCAGTAGTGTCGGATCTCCGGGACAAGGTGAAAAACTGTTTTTT. The variable domain in full, completed from reference TRBV19 and TRBJ1-4, reads DGGITQSPKYLFRKEGQNVTLSCEQNLNHDAMYWYRQDPGQGLRLIYYSQIVNDFQKGDIAEGYSVSREKKESFPLTVTSAQKNPTAFYLCASSVGSPGQGEKLFFGSGTQLSVL.

The chain recombines TRBV6-6 with TRBJ2-3; TRBD1 agrees at 7 bases. Germline CDR1 is MNHNY and CDR2 is SVGAGI (reference sequence). The CDR3 contains 15 residues. Losses at the gene ends were 6 bases for V and 1 base for J; bases not matched to a gene: 7. The CDR3 region is CASSLRGRGTDTQYF. The DNA of the CDR3 is TGTGCCAGCAGCCTAAGGGGGCGAGGCACAGATACGCAGTATTTT.

This rearrangement joins TRBV2 to TRBJ2-1, with D perhaps matching TRBD2 (5 bases). CDR1 SNHLY and CDR2 FYNNEI come from the germline V gene. V shed 6 bases and J shed 0 bases, with 9 bases lying between them. The CDR3 sequence is 14 residues long. DNA for the CDR3: TGTGCCAGCAGGGTGGGGAGCTCCTACAATGAGCAGTTCTTC. Protein product: CASRVGSSYNEQFF.

This chain links TRBV9 with TRBJ2-3, with TRBD2 identical over 12 bases. Germline CDR1 and CDR2: SGDLS and YYNGEE. V was clipped by 4 bases and J by 4 bases; unmatched bases: 13. The length of the CDR3 is 18 residues. Written as DNA, the CDR3 is TGTGCCAGCAGCCCAATTGACCCTAGCGGGGGGGCTGCAGATACGCAGTATTTT. Its translation: CASSPIDPSGGAADTQYF.

The CDR3 bases are TGCGCCAGCAGCCAAGAGACAGGTTATGGGGAGCCCCAGCATTTT. Its protein product is CASSQETGYGEPQHF. This chain links TRBV4-3 with TRBJ1-5; a weak D match, TRBD1 (6 bases). Germline V gene sequence: CDR1 LGHNA, CDR2 YSLEER. Trimming removed 0 bases from V and 8 bases from J, with 14 bases in between. CDR3 size: 15 residues.

The genes are TRBV9 and TRBJ2-3; D ambiguous. Germline CDR1 SGDLS, CDR2 YYNGEE. V lost 0 bases and J 1 base, leaving 9 bases between the germline ends. The CDR3 totals 15 residues. As DNA, the CDR3 is TGTGCCAGCAGCGTAGCTACTTTGGGCACAGATACGCAGTATTTT. Its protein product is CASSVATLGTDTQYF.

The chain joins TRBV7-2 to TRBJ1-2, with 9 bases that match TRBD1. The CDR3 extends over 16 amino acids. CDR1 is SGHTA, CDR2 FQGNSA, per germline. V shed 5 bases and J 2 bases; nucleotides not matched to a gene: 9. Here the CDR3 reads CASSTRTGALNYGYTF. The CDR3 coding sequence is TGTGCCAGCAGCACCAGGACAGGGGCGCTAAACTATGGCTACACCTTC.

This chain joins TRBV7-8 and TRBJ2-3; tentatively, D is TRBD1 (5 bases). From germline, CDR1 is SGHVS and CDR2 FQNEAQ. The V end was cut by 0 bases, the J end by 0 bases, with 19 bases between. The CDR3 sequence is 19 residues long. The CDR3 DNA reads as TGTGCCAGCAGCTTAGCGCTCCTTAGACAGCGTTATAGCACAGATACGCAGTATTTT. This encodes CASSLALLRQRYSTDTQYF.

This clone was detected once. V is TRBV6-1 and J is TRBJ1-3; D is unclear. This CDR3 spans 16 amino acids. Germline V gives CDR1 MNHNS, CDR2 SASEGT. Trimming removed 0 bases at V and 1 base at J, with 10 bases between. CDR3 protein: CASSEARVTSGNTIYF. CDR3 in DNA: TGTGCCAGCAGTGAAGCGAGGGTTACATCTGGAAACACCATATATTTT.

The CDR3 sequence: CASSLRQGVGNTIYF. CDR3 sequence (DNA): TGTGCCAGCAGTTTGCGACAGGGGGTTGGAAACACCATATATTTT. This rearrangement joins TRBV27 to TRBJ1-3; 9 bases match TRBD1. CDR3 size: 15 residues. Germline-derived CDR1 and CDR2 are MNHEY and SMNVEV (reference sequence). V gave up 3 bases and J gave up 3 bases; unmatched junction bases: 3.

The chain links TRBV9 to TRBJ1-5; maybe TRBD1 (5 bases). V lost 0 bases, J lost 5 bases, and 12 bases lay in between. The CDR3 loop spans 15 amino acids. CDR1 is SGDLS, CDR2 YYNGEE, per germline. CDR3 sequence: CASSVGVRADQPQHF. The CDR3 bases are TGTGCCAGCAGCGTAGGAGTCAGGGCGGATCAGCCCCAGCATTTT.

The genes are TRBV19 and TRBJ2-3; 9 nucleotides match TRBD2. V dropped 7 bases and J dropped 1; count of bases not matched to a gene: 9. Germline V gives CDR1 LNHDA, CDR2 SQIVND (reference sequence). The CDR3 contains 16 residues. The CDR3 protein is CASKVTSGFGTDTQYF. The CDR3 region has the DNA TGTGCCAGTAAGGTAACTAGCGGGTTTGGCACAGATACGCAGTATTTT.

The V gene is TRBV19, the J gene TRBJ1-1; 10 bases match TRBD1. V was clipped by 6 bases and J by 4 bases; unmatched bases: 14. The CDR3 sequence is 17 residues long. CDR1 LNHDA and CDR2 SQIVND come from the germline V gene (reference sequence). The CDR3 DNA follows: TGTGCCAGTAGCGAGACAGGGGGCGCTTCGAGGGTCACTGAAGCTTTCTTT. Encoded protein: CASSETGGASRVTEAFF.

The rearrangement uses TRBV5-1 and TRBJ2-7; perhaps TRBD1 as D (5 bases). V lost 0 bases, J lost 5 bases, and 15 bases lay in between. The CDR3 contains 15 residues. Germline CDR1 reads SGHRS; CDR2 reads YFSETQ. In nucleotides, the CDR3 is TGCGCCAGCAGCTTGGGTCTGTGGCAGGGTCACGAGCAGTACTTC. Encoded protein: CASSLGLWQGHEQYF. The variable domain in full, completed from reference TRBV5-1 and TRBJ2-7, reads KAGVTQTPRYLIKTRGQQVTLSCSPISGHRSVSWYQQTPGQGLQFLFEYFSETQRNKGNFPGRFSGRQFSNSRSEMNVSTLELGDSALYLCASSLGLWQGHEQYFGPGTRLTVT.

The chain carries TRBV4-1 and TRBJ1-1; 9 nucleotides align to TRBD1. The CDR3 runs 15 residues. V trimming: 2 bases; J trimming: 5 bases; junction bases outside the gene matches: 6. Per germline, CDR1 MGHRA and CDR2 YSYEKL. The CDR3 spells CASSQSDRGGTEAFF. CDR3 nucleotides: TGCGCCAGCAGCCAAAGCGACAGGGGGGGGACTGAAGCTTTCTTT.

V gene TRBV11-2 combines with J gene TRBJ2-2; TRBD1 matches 7 bases. From germline, CDR1 is SGHAT and CDR2 FQNNGV. J gave up 0 bases and V 5 bases, and 6 bases lay outside the gene matches. This CDR3 comprises 16 residues. CDR3 protein: CASSQLGQTNTGELFF. In DNA, the CDR3 is TGTGCCAGCAGCCAGTTGGGACAGACGAACACCGGGGAGCTGTTTTTT.